This T cell receptor (beta chain) is drawn from a study of PD-L1 blockade in urothelial cancer. In the study overall: Patients' prior chemotherapy regimens numbered 0 to 3. Blood was subjected to analysis at 3 weeks (second dose) and 6 weeks following treatment start. A median of 141,255 T cells was found in the blood samples. The study, taken as a whole, reports: Larger 3-week expansion of tumor-associated blood clones was seen in durable-benefit patients.

CDR1 is SGDLS, CDR2 YYNGEE, per germline. Trimming removed 0 bases at V and 4 bases at J, with 7 bases between. This CDR3 spans 13 amino acids. Remarks on this clone: The antigen remains undetermined.

This table comes from immunoSEQ multiplex PCR, and its TCRdb copy is limited to in-frame clones, with some not included. This repertoire shows some 45,000 clones, around nine tenths found once; its top ten account for around 25%. Time point of the sample: pretreatment peripheral blood. The chain couples TRBV9 to TRBJ1-2, with a weak D call TRBD1 (6 bases). The TCR was taken from a donor aged 40 or over with urothelial cancer. Source: PBMCs, taken around atezolizumab (anti-PD-L1) treatment. For the CDR3, the DNA is TGTGCCAGCAGCGTAGAAGGGGGCTATGGCTACACCTTC. This encodes CASSVEGGYGYTF.